Described below is a single TCR beta chain sequence and its context. The antigen is not known. V was clipped by 7 bases and J by 0 bases; unmatched bases: 8. CDR3 length equals 15 residues. Germline lookup yields CDR1 SNHLY and CDR2 FYNNEI. This sample is drawn from a study of cytomegalovirus exposure and HLA in healthy donors. Study-wide results and caveats: Accounts indicate the classifier identified cytomegalovirus status with strong specificity and sensitivity.

This PCR relied on a set of 60 Vbeta primers and 13 Jbeta primers. Sequencing was performed with immunoSEQ multiplex PCR; in TCRdb, only in-frame clones are kept and a portion is missing. The table has 130,000 or so clones, roughly 62% seen once. This clonotype was obtained from a male donor in good health and CMV-seronegative. The chain is built from TRBV2 and TRBJ1-1; 7 bases agree with TRBD1. The material sequenced was PBMCs. The CDR3, as DNA: TGTGCCAGCATGACAGGGTTAGGAGTGAACACTGAAGCTTTCTTT. Translation gives CASMTGLGVNTEAFF.